This T cell receptor beta chain was sequenced during a study of T cell repertoires in cytomegalovirus infection. Broader study findings: Ex vivo, HLA-C-restricted CMV-specific TCR beta clonotypes prevailed over the rest of the response.

Points on this clonotype: Its specificity is unknown.

Trimming cost V 4 bases and J 0 bases, with 14 bases left between them. CDR1 is SGHNT and CDR2 is YYREEE in the germline V gene (reference sequence). This CDR3 contains 15 residues. TCRdb fed the reads into MiXCR, producing one record per CDR3 protein. This table has around 450,000 distinct CDR3 sequences, under 40% appearing once. The rearrangement uses TRBV5-4 and TRBJ2-7; D perhaps matches TRBD2 (5 bases). Sequenced material: PBMCs. The clonotype was recovered from a human donor in good health (CMV status not recorded). Some clones in this sample may be carry-over from other donors' samples. Here the CDR3 reads CASSLRTAYSYEQYF. The CDR3 DNA reads TGTGCCAGCAGCCTACGGACTGCCTACTCCTACGAGCAGTACTTC.